This T cell receptor beta chain emerged from a study of CD8 T cells in ankylosing spondylitis. Study-level results: The study identified a TCR beta motif of several highly homologous variants that appeared characteristic of ankylosing spondylitis blood. Previously reported in reactive arthritis synovial fluid and blood were some of the motif variants. As reported, disease-linked clones showed significant enrichment in matched ankylosing spondylitis synovial fluid. CD8+ cells made up the disease-linked clones, which were relatively rare in peripheral blood.

The germline CDR1 and CDR2 sequences are SEHNR and FQNEAQ (reference sequence). CDR3 length equals 13 residues. Remarks on this clonotype: Its target is unknown. At one end, the junction sequence differs from germline, possibly due to a read error.

TCR beta libraries were made by quantitative 5'-RACE with molecular barcodes. Via MiXCR, TCRdb re-called the 5' RACE reads, giving one row per CDR3 protein. Of 700,000 to 1,000,000 distinct CDR3 sequences listed, approximately 10% are singletons. The receptor was derived from a male donor with ankylosing spondylitis. The specimen sequenced was blood, either unsorted or a sorted T cell fraction (not recorded which). V is TRBV7-9 and J is TRBJ2-7; no clear D. CDR3 sequence: CATSIRNLYKQYF. The CDR3 nucleotides are TGTGCCACCAGCATCCGGAACCTCTACAAGCAGTACTTC. The full variable domain, in which reference TRBV7-9 and TRBJ2-7 provide the parts outside the CDR3, is DTGVSQNPRHKITKRGQNVTFRCDPISEHNRLYWYRQTLGQGPEFLTYFQNEAQLEKSRLLSDRFSAERPKGSFSTLEIQRTEQGDSAMYLCATSIRNLYKQYFGPGTRLTVT.